The following is a TCR beta chain sequence with its context. Its antigen is still unknown. TCRdb used MiXCR to reprocess the 5' RACE reads, holding one entry per CDR3 protein. This repertoire shows 450,000 or so distinct CDR3 sequences, 25% to 30% found once; its top ten account for about 1%. These data are taken from a study of CD8 T cells in ankylosing spondylitis. Germline-derived CDR1 and CDR2 are SGHAT and FQNNGV. The ends were cut back, 1 base at V and 4 bases at J, with 16 bases in the middle. The CDR3 runs 16 residues. Findings and limits, study-wide: Typical of ankylosing spondylitis blood, it appeared, was a TCR beta motif of seven to nine highly homologous variants.

The receptor was isolated from a male donor with ankylosing spondylitis. Sequencing input: blood, either unsorted or a sorted T cell fraction (not recorded which). V gene TRBV11-2 combines with J gene TRBJ2-5, with D unclear. This chain's CDR3 is CASSLGSPLILETQYF. The CDR3 coding sequence is TGTGCCAGCAGCTTAGGATCCCCTCTTATACTAGAGACCCAGTACTTC.